This T cell receptor beta chain came from a study of cytomegalovirus exposure and HLA in healthy donors (dated by TCRdb to the late 2010s). Context from the whole study: According to an earlier analysis of around 600 of the donors, roughly 180 million T cells yielded 117 million unique TCR beta sequences and about 300 Gb of sequence data. An early release covering roughly 640 HLA-typed donors comprised around 300 gigabases of sequencing data and 85 million or so unique TCR sequences. Among the roughly 380 genotyped donors, under 90% belonged to the genetic ancestry cluster associated with self-reported Caucasian donors. The study aimed to test whether cataloging public T cell receptors could reveal signatures of past pathogen exposure. The T cell repertoires of around 670 subjects were profiled by immunosequencing and related to cytomegalovirus serostatus. In addition to the first cohort of around 670 subjects, a separate validation cohort of about 120 different subjects was used. High-throughput TCR immunosequencing, statistical association of individual TCRs with disease status, and machine learning were combined to predict cytomegalovirus infection status. A later analysis re-analyzed previously published TCR beta repertoires from 550 to 700 donors and added high-resolution HLA genotyping to study TCR occurrence patterns. In the later analysis, no new phenotypic data were used to find candidate immune exposures; instead, reliance was placed on TCR beta sequences and their occurrence across donors. An earlier analysis of 450 to 750 of the donors used high-throughput TCR beta sequencing to judge whether each TCR beta V gene segment behaved as functional or pseudogenic. Donor age, sex, ethnicity and CMV serostatus were compiled alongside the repertoire data. Genome-wide SNP genotypes for about 60% of the roughly 700 donors were used in a later genetic analysis, which treated that subset as a discovery cohort. Every discovery cohort repertoire had been produced on one sequencing platform. Class I and class II HLA loci were covered by the typing at four-digit resolution. Typing coverage varied by locus: 629-630 donors for A, B, C, DRB1 and DQB1; under 550 for DQA1; about 600 for DPA1; about 450 for DPB1. Four to six DR-DQ haplotypes were handled as single units for association and clustering because linkage in the cohort was strong. On average, approximately 250,000 unique TCR beta nucleotide sequences were sequenced per donor among a few hundred genotyped donors of the cohort, with roughly 18% of those sequences being non-productive. Summary of the overall study and its limitations: Most TCR sequences were observed very rarely across donors, whereas some public TCRs were present in many individuals. A later genetic analysis associated a missense DCLRE1C variant with V-gene and J-gene trimming of TCR beta chains, and an independent cohort replicated the association. An earlier analysis of some 560 of the donors showed that most TCR beta V segments appeared in productive rearrangements either about 87% or about 30% of the time, which broadly matched IMGT annotations. Some IMGT-functional V segments, including TRBV6-2 and TRBV6-3, could not be distinguished by the 87-base-pair reads and were therefore excluded. Several of the top co-occurrence clusters appeared to be linked to parvovirus B19, influenza, CMV and Epstein-Barr virus, according to a later analysis. According to a later analysis, most CMV-associated TCR beta chains appeared to be HLA-restricted, and the HLA associations seemed to be driven largely by CMV exposure. Linkage disequilibrium might explain the correlated functional status among segregating V segments, but an unknown experimental factor could not be excluded. A total of 150 to 200 TCR beta chains were listed by the study as associated with cytomegalovirus. Only TCR beta chains were sequenced in this cohort, and the absence of alpha or paired-chain data limited detectable features. A further reported finding was that TCR beta sequences accurately predicted the HLA-A and HLA-B alleles for most subjects in the first cohort. The classifier was reported to diagnose cytomegalovirus status with high specificity and sensitivity in both the original cohort and the validation cohort. The earlier analysis of 450 to 700 of the donors excluded 15 to 20 rarely observed V segments, including chromosome 9 orphons, because counts were too low. It was suggested by the authors that the approach could potentially be generalized to other disease states and immunological phenotypes. According to a later analysis, TCR association rates differed among HLA loci, with DRB1 alleles showing the most associated TCRs and HLA-C alleles showing the fewest. Sequencing depth was assumed to be roughly uniform across donors in the presence/absence analyses, though that assumption may not hold. When HLA alleles, especially DR and DQ, strongly co-occurred, TCR associations were difficult to assign to individual alleles. The sequencing pipeline was judged likely to have produced a cluster of highly shared sequence variants as a technical artifact. In a later analysis, HLA-associated TCR beta chains were found to be more clonally expanded and to have lower generation probabilities than equally common non-associated chains. According to a later genetic analysis, donors in an Asian-associated ancestry cluster had fewer N-insertions in productive TCRs than the roughly 670-donor mean. In vitro tests confirmed that three of the cytomegalovirus-associated TCR beta chains recognize cytomegalovirus antigens. A later analysis associated 15,000 to 20,000 TCR beta sequences with specific HLA alleles at a false discovery rate of 0.05. Immune exposure information for the cohort was limited to CMV serostatus. HLA typing was unavailable for some donors at each locus, so association tests used only the typed subset.

Libraries were constructed by the immunoSEQ multiplex PCR assay. For the multiplex PCR, a mixture combining 60 forward primers for TCR Vbeta segments and 13 reverse primers for TCR Jbeta segments was used. The CDR3 region of rearranged TCR beta genes was amplified from genomic DNA with a multiplex PCR assay. The Illumina HiSeq System was used to sequence the amplified TCR beta libraries as 87-base-pair reads. Per the source publication's procedure: A later analysis tallied 70 million to 100 million unique TCR beta chains across the 610 or so repertoires, and about 12 million of those chains were shared by two or more donors. Raw reads were error-corrected and collapsed into unique sequences by a nearest-neighbor algorithm in which closely related sequences were merged to remove PCR and sequencing errors. CDR3 sequences were aligned to IMGT reference sequences to assign V, D and J gene segments. Each retained sequence needed at least a six-nucleotide match to both a V gene segment and a J gene segment. A rearrangement counted as productive if the CDR3 had no stop codons and remained in frame with V and J, and every other rearrangement counted as non-productive. CDR3 was defined by IMGT convention, running from the second conserved V-encoded cysteine to the conserved J-encoded phenylalanine. In an earlier analysis of around 570 of the donors, sequences lacking an unambiguous match to a single V gene segment were excluded. An earlier analysis of several hundred of the donors called V segments functional above 56.7% productive rearrangements and segregating when the between-donor standard deviation exceeded 5%. A statistical classification framework was built for diagnosing cytomegalovirus status from the catalog of TCR beta chain sequences. A later analysis assigned V and J genes by comparing TCR nucleotide sequences with IMGT/GENE-DB human TR gene sequences. A later analysis assigned CDR3 sequences and most-parsimonious VDJ recombination scenarios with the TCRdist pipeline. A later analysis defined each TCR beta chain by its CDR3 amino acid sequence plus V-gene family, and excluded reads lacking a unique V-gene family. To address suspected cross-contamination and a sequencing artifact, a later analysis removed around 590 highly shared, low-generation-probability nucleotide sequences. In a later analysis, a clonal expansion index was calculated for each public chain from normalized within-repertoire ranks of inferred template counts. Generation probabilities in a later analysis came from a VDJ recombination model fitted to out-of-frame rearrangements, and those results were checked against IGoR. In a later analysis, TCR-TCR, TCR-HLA and TCR-CMV co-occurrence was scored with hypergeometric tests, and a repertoire-size bias correction was applied to TCR pairs. In a later analysis, false discovery rates were estimated by permuting HLA or CMV assignments 20 times. A later analysis grouped co-occurring TCRs with DBSCAN, adding TCRdist sequence similarity when clustering within HLA-allele-positive subsets. Co-occurrence clustering excluded repertoires with fewer than 30,000 or more than 120,000 public chains, plus five with anomalous nucleotide sharing. This immuneACCESS table, as held by TCRdb, lists in-frame sequences with V and J called but not all clones. Of the missing ones, under half trace to an unresolved V gene in checked studies; the others have no known cause. That table is the source of V, J and clone size, and D and trimming were worked out from the DNA. The sample table shows 150,000 to 200,000 clones, and 82% are seen once. The biggest ten clones account for roughly 1.4% of the sample.

Comment on this clone: Its specific antigen is unknown. Base qualities are not at hand, and no much larger clone is one base apart.

The CDR3 measures 16 amino acids from cysteine to phenylalanine. Only the CDR3 part of the read is kept: 48 bases, read in frame from the first base. Clipping removes 3 bases from V and 4 bases from J, with 9 as the unmatched junction base count. According to the germline V gene, CDR1 reads KGHSH and CDR2 reads LQKENI. The cohort was made up of hundreds of healthy bone marrow donors. All cohort members were sampled while nominally healthy, although unrecorded immune exposures were likely present. The donor tested CMV seronegative and was one of the 352 seronegative cohort members. Every donor gave a peripheral blood sample, and the peripheral blood mononuclear cells from that sample were used for TCR beta sequencing. Genomic DNA was extracted from the blood cell samples with the Qiagen DNeasy Blood Extraction Kit.

Material: PBMCs. The chain is made from TRBV18 and TRBJ2-7, with 10 bases aligning to TRBD2. This clonotype originated in a man aged 40-55 years in good health and CMV-seronegative. The CDR3 has the sequence CASSPAIAGGGYEQYF. The nucleotide sequence is given as TGTGCCAGCTCACCTGCCATAGCGGGGGGAGGGTACGAGCAGTACTTC.